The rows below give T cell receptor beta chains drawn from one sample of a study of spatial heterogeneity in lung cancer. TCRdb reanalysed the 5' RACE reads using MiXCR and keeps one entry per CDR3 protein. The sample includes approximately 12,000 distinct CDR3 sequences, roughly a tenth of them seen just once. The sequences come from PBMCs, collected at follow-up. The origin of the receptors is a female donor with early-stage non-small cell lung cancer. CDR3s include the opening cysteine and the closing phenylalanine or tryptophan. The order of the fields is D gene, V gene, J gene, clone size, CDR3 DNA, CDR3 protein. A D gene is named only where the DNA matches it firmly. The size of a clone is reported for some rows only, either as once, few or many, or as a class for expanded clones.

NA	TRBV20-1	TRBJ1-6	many	TGCAGTGCTAGAAGCCCACTTAGGGGACTACGTACCCGAATTTCACCCCTCCACTTT	CSARSPLRGLRTRISPLHF
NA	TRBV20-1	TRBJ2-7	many	TGCAGTGCTAGAGATTATAGCGAGCAGTACTTC	CSARDYSEQYF
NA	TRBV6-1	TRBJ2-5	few	TGTGCCAGCAGTGTGGGGGTTCGAGAGACCCAGTACTTC	CASSVGVRETQYF
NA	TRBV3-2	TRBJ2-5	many	TGTGCCAGCCCTAAACAGGCCCTGAGAGAGACCCAGTACTTC	CASPKQALRETQYF
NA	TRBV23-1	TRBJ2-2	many	TGCGCCAGCAGTCAATCGCCAGGAGGCACCGGGGAGCTGTTTTTT	CASSQSPGGTGELFF
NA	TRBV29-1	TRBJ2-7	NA	TGCAGCGTTGAACACATCTACGAGCAGTACTTC	CSVEHIYEQYF
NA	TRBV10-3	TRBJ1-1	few	TGTGCCATCAGTGTCGCAGATGAAGCTTTCTTT	CAISVADEAFF
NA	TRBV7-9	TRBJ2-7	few	TGTGCCAGCAGCTTCGGGACATACGAGCAGTACTTC	CASSFGTYEQYF
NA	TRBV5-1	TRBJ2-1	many	TGCGCCAGCAGCCCGCCGGTAAAGGGTTACAATGAGCAGTTCTTC	CASSPPVKGYNEQFF
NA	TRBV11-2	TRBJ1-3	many	TGTGCCAGCAGCTTAGACCCGCGGTCCAGGGGCCGAGGAAACACCATATATTTT	CASSLDPRSRGRGNTIYF
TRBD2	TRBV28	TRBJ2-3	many	TGTGCCAGCAGTTTACCTAGCGGGAGGGTCGGAGATACGCAGTATTTT	CASSLPSGRVGDTQYF
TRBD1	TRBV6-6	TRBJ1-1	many	TGTGCCAGCAGTCAATTGAGACAGGGGAACACTGAAGCTTTCTTT	CASSQLRQGNTEAFF
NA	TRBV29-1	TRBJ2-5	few	TGCAGCGTTGGCCTGGGGGAGACCCAGTACTTC	CSVGLGETQYF
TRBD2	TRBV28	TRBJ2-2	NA	TGTGCCAGCAAACTTCCGGGACTACCAACGAACACCGGGGAGCTGTTTTTT	CASKLPGLPTNTGELFF
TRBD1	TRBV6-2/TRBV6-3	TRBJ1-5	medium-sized	TGTGCCAGCCAGGGGGACCGCAATCAGCCCCAGCATTTT	CASQGDRNQPQHF
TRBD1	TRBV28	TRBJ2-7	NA	TGTGCCAGCAGGGAGTGGGACAGCTACGAGCAGTACTTC	CASREWDSYEQYF
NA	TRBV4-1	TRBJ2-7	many	TGCGCCAGCAGCCAAGATGATAGAGGGGCCTACGAGCAGTACTTC	CASSQDDRGAYEQYF
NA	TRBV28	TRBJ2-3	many	TGTGCCAGCAGTTTAATTGAGGGATTCACAGATACGCAGTATTTT	CASSLIEGFTDTQYF
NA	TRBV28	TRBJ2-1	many	TGTGCCAGCAATCCCCCCCCCATCAATGAGCAGTTCTTC	CASNPPPINEQFF
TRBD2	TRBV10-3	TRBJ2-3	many	TGTGCCATCAGTGAGTCGACGGGACTAGCGGGATTTAGAGATACGCAGTATTTT	CAISESTGLAGFRDTQYF
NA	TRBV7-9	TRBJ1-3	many	TGTGCCAGCAGCTTAGGCGGTGGAAACACCATATATTTT	CASSLGGGNTIYF
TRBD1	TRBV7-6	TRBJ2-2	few	TGTGCCAGCAGCCAGGGACAGCCCAATTTGGGGGAGCTGTTTTTT	CASSQGQPNLGELFF
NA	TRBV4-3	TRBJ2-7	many	TGCGCCAGCAGCCAAGCGCTAGCCGATAGCTCCTACGAGCAGTACTTC	CASSQALADSSYEQYF
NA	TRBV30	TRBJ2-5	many	TGTGCCTGGGGATCCCAGGTGAAGAAGACCCAGTACTTC	CAWGSQVKKTQYF
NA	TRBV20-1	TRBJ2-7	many	TGCAGTGCTAGAGGTCATAGGGACGGACTCTACGAGCAGTACTTC	CSARGHRDGLYEQYF
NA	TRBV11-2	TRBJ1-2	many	TGTGCCAGCAGCTTAGTACGGGGGACGGGTGGCTACACCTTC	CASSLVRGTGGYTF
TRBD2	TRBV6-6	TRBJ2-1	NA	TGTGCCAGCAGTGGTCGGGAGGGAAACAATGAGCAGTTCTTC	CASSGREGNNEQFF
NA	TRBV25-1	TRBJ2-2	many	TGTGCCAGCAGGAGAACCGGGGAGCTGTTTTTT	CASRRTGELFF
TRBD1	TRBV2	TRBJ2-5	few	TGTGCCAGCAGTGAACGCACAGGGGGCATGAAGACCCAGTACTTC	CASSERTGGMKTQYF
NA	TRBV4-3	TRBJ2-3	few	TGCGCCAGCAGCCAAGATCGGACTACCGGGCTAGATACGCAGTATTTT	CASSQDRTTGLDTQYF
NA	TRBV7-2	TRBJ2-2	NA	TGTGCCAGCAGCCAGGTCCGGGTGAGGACCGGGGAGCTGTTTTTT	CASSQVRVRTGELFF
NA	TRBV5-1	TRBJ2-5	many	TGCGCCAGCAGCTTGGTCGGGGAGACCCAGTACTTC	CASSLVGETQYF
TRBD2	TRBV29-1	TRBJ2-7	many	TGCAGCGTGGGCCTAGCGGGAGGTCCCCGAGGGGAGCAGTACTTC	CSVGLAGGPRGEQYF
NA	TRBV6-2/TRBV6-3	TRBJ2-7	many	TGTGCCACCCTTAGTGGCGAGCAGTACTTC	CATLSGEQYF
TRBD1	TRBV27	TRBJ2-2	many	TGTGCCAGCAGTTTACGGGACAGGGCTACCGGGGAGCTGTTTTTT	CASSLRDRATGELFF
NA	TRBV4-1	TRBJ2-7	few	TGCGCCAGCAGCCAAGGAGGGCAGGGTGCCTACGAGCAGTACTTC	CASSQGGQGAYEQYF
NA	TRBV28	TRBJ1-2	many	TGTGCCAGCGGCCGGCTGACCAGCGCTGTCTATGGCTACACCTTC	CASGRLTSAVYGYTF
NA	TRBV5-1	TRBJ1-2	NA	TGCGCCAGCAGCCCCGTGGGAGACAACTATGGCTACACCTTC	CASSPVGDNYGYTF
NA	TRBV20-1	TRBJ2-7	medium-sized	TGCAGTGCAGAGGGGGTCACCTACGAGCAGTACTTC	CSAEGVTYEQYF
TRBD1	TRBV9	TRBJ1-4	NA	TGTGCCAGCGGGACAGGGGCTGCAACTAATGAAAAACTGTTTTTT	CASGTGAATNEKLFF
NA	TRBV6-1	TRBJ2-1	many	TGTGCCAGCAGTGAATGGTACAATGAGCAGTTCTTC	CASSEWYNEQFF
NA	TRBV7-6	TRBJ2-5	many	TGTGCCAGCAGCAGGACTAGAGGGGGTGACCAGTACTTC	CASSRTRGGDQYF
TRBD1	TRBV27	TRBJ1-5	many	TGTGCCAGCAGTCCTTGGACAGGGGGCGGCAATCAGCCCCAGCATTTT	CASSPWTGGGNQPQHF
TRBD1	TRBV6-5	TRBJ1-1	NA	TGTGCCAGCAGCAAGGGACAGGGGTCGTCTGAAGCTTTCTTT	CASSKGQGSSEAFF
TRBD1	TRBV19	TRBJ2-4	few	TGTGCCAGTAGGGGACAGGGGGAGGCAAACATTCAGTACTTC	CASRGQGEANIQYF
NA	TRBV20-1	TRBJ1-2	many	TGCAGTGGGGGGAGGACTAACTATGGCTACACCTTC	CSGGRTNYGYTF
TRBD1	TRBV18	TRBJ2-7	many	TGTGCCAGCTCAGGACAGGGGGGATCCTACGAGCAGTACTTC	CASSGQGGSYEQYF